A selection of T cell receptor beta chains follows, all from one sample in a study of T cells after yellow fever vaccination. TCRdb reanalysed the 5' RACE reads using MiXCR and keeps one entry per CDR3 protein. The sample includes some 500,000 distinct CDR3 sequences, roughly 14% of them seen just once. The starting material was PBMCs, obtained on the day of the yellow fever booster vaccination. The receptors were gathered from a man aged 25 to 45 who received the YFV17D yellow fever vaccine. CDR3s include the opening cysteine and the closing phenylalanine or tryptophan. The D gene is left open where the match is weak. Clone sizes are given selectively: once, few, many, or a class where the clone is expanded.

d_call	v_call	j_call	clone_size	cdr3_aa	cdr3_nt
NA	TRBV27	TRBJ2-7	NA	CASSPFGDSSYEQYF	TGTGCCAGCAGCCCTTTCGGTGACAGCTCCTACGAGCAGTACTTC
NA	TRBV5-1	TRBJ2-5	NA	CASRRGDYQETQYF	TGCGCCAGCAGACGAGGGGATTACCAAGAGACCCAGTACTTC
TRBD1	TRBV27	TRBJ2-7	few	CASSSTPDRVYEQYF	TGTGCCAGCAGTTCAACGCCCGACAGGGTCTACGAGCAGTACTTC
NA	TRBV7-2	TRBJ2-5	NA	CASSSSARLASLTQYF	TGTGCCAGCAGCTCCTCGGCCCGACTGGCCTCCTTGACCCAGTACTTC
TRBD1	TRBV20-1	TRBJ1-4	NA	CSASPGTGKEKLFF	TGCAGTGCTTCCCCCGGGACAGGGAAAGAAAAACTGTTTTTT
TRBD1	TRBV5-1	TRBJ2-2	few	CASSLAPGTANTGELFF	TGCGCCAGCAGCTTGGCCCCCGGGACAGCTAACACCGGGGAGCTGTTTTTT
TRBD2	TRBV20-1	TRBJ2-7	few	CSARPGGGSSSYEQYF	TGCAGTGCTAGACCGGGCGGCGGGAGCTCCTCCTACGAGCAGTACTTC
TRBD2	TRBV6-2/TRBV6-3	TRBJ2-1	many	CASILLGGGEQFF	TGTGCCAGCATTCTGCTCGGGGGAGGGGAGCAGTTCTTC
TRBD1	TRBV5-1	TRBJ1-3	many	CASSPGQAGNTIYF	TGCGCCAGCAGCCCGGGACAGGCTGGAAACACCATATATTTT
NA	TRBV27	TRBJ1-2	many	CASSLRANYGYTF	TGTGCCAGCAGTTTGAGAGCTAACTATGGCTACACCTTC
TRBD2	TRBV4-2	TRBJ2-2	many	CASSPGLAGVGELFF	TGTGCCAGCAGCCCCGGACTAGCGGGAGTCGGGGAGCTGTTTTTT
NA	TRBV18	TRBJ1-1	few	CASLPGLDTEAFF	TGTGCCAGCTTGCCCGGACTGGACACTGAAGCTTTCTTT
TRBD2	TRBV7-9	TRBJ2-7	few	CASTRLEREGPHEQYF	TGTGCCAGCACACGCCTCGAGCGGGAGGGTCCCCACGAGCAGTACTTC
NA	TRBV7-8	TRBJ2-1	few	CASSLARANYNEQFF	TGTGCCAGCAGCTTAGCAAGAGCCAACTACAATGAGCAGTTCTTC
TRBD1	TRBV3-1	TRBJ2-3	NA	CASRTGGWTDTQYF	TGTGCCAGCAGGACAGGGGGCTGGACAGATACGCAGTATTTT
TRBD2	TRBV27	TRBJ2-1	NA	CASSARLAGHNEQFF	TGTGCCAGCAGTGCCCGACTAGCGGGACACAATGAGCAGTTCTTC
NA	TRBV5-5	TRBJ1-4	many	CASTPWGGVDEKLFF	TGTGCCAGCACCCCCTGGGGCGGGGTCGATGAAAAACTGTTTTTT
NA	TRBV2	TRBJ2-7	NA	CASSTRQGGTSYEQYF	TGTGCCAGCAGTACCCGACAGGGAGGGACCTCCTACGAGCAGTACTTC
NA	TRBV5-1	TRBJ2-7	many	CASSFGGGAYEQYF	TGCGCCAGCAGCTTTGGGGGAGGAGCCTACGAGCAGTACTTC
NA	TRBV20-1	TRBJ1-5	few	CSAQRGESRNQPQHF	TGCAGTGCCCAACGGGGAGAGTCTCGCAATCAGCCCCAGCATTTT
NA	TRBV20-1	TRBJ1-4	NA	CSAPRGRESGKLFF	TGCAGTGCCCCCCGCGGGAGGGAATCTGGAAAACTGTTTTTT
TRBD1	TRBV29-1	TRBJ2-7	NA	CSVARGDRVYEQYF	TGCAGCGTCGCTCGTGGGGACAGAGTGTACGAGCAGTACTTC
NA	TRBV12-3/TRBV12-4	TRBJ2-5	few	CASSHRWQGRETQYF	TGTGCCAGCAGTCACCGGTGGCAGGGAAGAGAGACCCAGTACTTC
TRBD2	TRBV25-1	TRBJ2-5	few	CASSGHSGRYQETQYF	TGTGCCAGCAGTGGTCATAGCGGGAGGTACCAGGAGACCCAGTACTTC
NA	TRBV7-9	TRBJ1-5	NA	CASSYTEGQPQHF	TGTGCCAGCAGCTACACCGAGGGACAGCCCCAGCATTTT
NA	TRBV18	TRBJ2-1	few	CASSPLLMPYNEQFF	TGTGCCAGCTCACCACTCCTTATGCCCTACAATGAGCAGTTCTTC
TRBD2	TRBV20-1	TRBJ2-5	NA	CSARAGLGIETQYF	TGCAGTGCTAGGGCGGGACTAGGGATTGAGACCCAGTACTTC
TRBD1	TRBV10-1	TRBJ2-7	NA	CASSEGTGRYF	TGCGCCAGCAGTGAAGGGACAGGGCGGTACTTC
TRBD2	TRBV6-2/TRBV6-3	TRBJ2-1	few	CASRGWGLAGENNEQFF	TGTGCCAGCAGAGGTTGGGGACTAGCGGGAGAAAACAATGAGCAGTTCTTC
NA	TRBV29-1	TRBJ2-1	few	CSVDGDTEGNEQFF	TGCAGCGTTGATGGGGACACGGAGGGCAATGAGCAGTTCTTC
NA	TRBV30	TRBJ2-7	NA	CAWSAGGIYEQYF	TGTGCCTGGAGTGCCGGAGGAATATACGAGCAGTACTTC
NA	TRBV12-3/TRBV12-4	TRBJ1-5	NA	CASSRAQGNQPQHF	TGTGCCAGCAGTCGAGCACAGGGAAATCAGCCCCAGCATTTT
NA	TRBV7-8	TRBJ2-2	few	CASSLMDWVANTGELFF	TGTGCCAGCAGCTTAATGGACTGGGTAGCGAACACCGGGGAGCTGTTTTTT
TRBD1	TRBV20-1	TRBJ2-2	few	CSARPGTATGELFF	TGCAGTGCTAGACCCGGGACAGCCACCGGGGAGCTGTTTTTT
NA	TRBV7-9	TRBJ1-6	NA	CASSLEGRGSSPLHF	TGTGCCAGCAGCTTAGAGGGTAGGGGTAGTTCACCCCTCCACTTT
NA	TRBV5-1	TRBJ2-7	NA	CASTEGPGREQYF	TGCGCCAGCACGGAAGGTCCTGGCAGGGAGCAGTACTTC
TRBD2	TRBV6-1	TRBJ2-3	few	CASGTGTSSRAQYF	TGTGCCAGCGGAACCGGGACTAGTTCCCGGGCGCAGTATTTT
TRBD1	TRBV12-3/TRBV12-4	TRBJ2-5	few	CASSLDRTETQYF	TGTGCCAGCAGTTTGGACAGGACTGAGACCCAGTACTTC
TRBD1	TRBV10-3	TRBJ2-7	NA	CAISGDSYEQYF	TGTGCCATCAGTGGGGACAGCTACGAGCAGTACTTC
NA	TRBV4-3	TRBJ2-4	NA	CASSQDSSGKNIQYF	TGCGCCAGCAGCCAAGATAGTTCTGGCAAAAACATTCAGTACTTC